The 16 T cell receptor beta chains given below trace back to one sample, sequenced in a study of blood T cell repertoires in COVID-19. Measured with immunoSEQ multiplex PCR; TCRdb has only the in-frame clones, and not every one. This table has approximately 200,000 clones, approximately 80% appearing once. Source material: PBMCs or T cells enriched from blood (not recorded which). These receptors came from a woman aged 40-49 years with acute COVID-19.

This rearrangement joins TRBV6-5 to TRBJ1-5; tentative D call: TRBD1 (6 bases). The V and J ends lost 7 bases and 7 bases respectively, with 14 bases between them. Germline V gene sequence: CDR1 MNHEY, CDR2 SVGAGI. The CDR3 runs 13 residues. In DNA, the CDR3 is TGTGCCAGCAACTTACAGGGATGGCAGCCCCAGCATTTT. Amino acid sequence: CASNLQGWQPQHF.

The chain employs TRBV9 and TRBJ1-2; 7 nucleotides align to TRBD1. Germline-derived CDR1 and CDR2 are SGDLS and YYNGEE. CDR3 length: 14 amino acids. Trimming cost V 6 bases and J 2 bases; bases outside gene matches: 7. For the CDR3, the DNA is TGTGCCAGCACCGCGCAGGGACAGAACTATGGCTACACCTTC. Encoded protein: CASTAQGQNYGYTF.

The CDR3 bases are TGTGCCAGCAGCGTAACCCCCGGCAGGCAGGGGGGTGACATTCAGTACTTC. It encodes CASSVTPGRQGGDIQYF. The chain has TRBV9 and TRBJ2-4, with D perhaps TRBD1 (7 bases). The CDR3 loop spans 17 amino acids. Germline V CDR1 and CDR2: SGDLS, YYNGEE. V lost 1 base and J 8 bases, leaving 22 bases between the germline ends. Full variable domain (outside the CDR3, taken from reference TRBV9 and TRBJ2-4): DSGVTQTPKHLITATGQRVTLRCSPRSGDLSVYWYQQSLDQGLQFLIQYYNGEERAKGNILERFSAQQFPDLHSELNLSSLELGDSALYFCASSVTPGRQGGDIQYFGAGTRLSVL.

The CDR3 sequence is CASSLGADHYGYTF. In DNA form, the CDR3 reads TGTGCCAGCAGCTTGGGGGCGGACCACTATGGCTACACCTTC. The chain has TRBV7-9 and TRBJ1-2, with D tentatively TRBD1 (6 bases). The CDR3 sequence is 14 residues long. Germline V gives CDR1 SEHNR, CDR2 FQNEAQ (reference sequence). Trimming pared 3 bases from V and 3 bases from J, leaving 11 bases between.

The rearrangement links TRBV30 to TRBJ1-4; possible D gene TRBD1, 5 bases. Germline CDR1 is GTSNPN and CDR2 is SVGIG (reference sequence). This CDR3 is 11 amino acids long. The ends were cut back, 1 base at V and 8 bases at J, with 5 bases in the middle. CDR3 residues: CAWSGGEKLFF. In DNA, the CDR3 is TGTGCCTGGAGTGGGGGCGAAAAACTGTTTTTT.

This clone was seen a single time. The rearrangement uses TRBV18 and TRBJ1-5; D call uncertain. The ends were cut back, 3 bases at V and 8 bases at J, with 11 bases in the middle. Per germline, CDR1 KGHSH and CDR2 LQKENI. The CDR3 runs to 13 residues. CDR3 loop: CASSPGVEEPQHF. In DNA, the CDR3 is TGTGCCAGCTCACCCGGTGTCGAGGAGCCCCAGCATTTT.

CDR3 nucleotide sequence: TGTGCCAGCAGCCTAGATGGGGGCCGAGGAAACACCATATATTTT. It yields the protein CASSLDGGRGNTIYF. This chain uses TRBV7-8 with TRBJ1-3; maybe TRBD1 (6 bases). Germline assignment: CDR1 SGHVS and CDR2 FQNEAQ. This CDR3 comprises 15 residues. V was shortened by 5 bases and J by 4 bases, with 15 bases between the two germline ends.

V gene TRBV30 combines with J gene TRBJ2-1; 11 nucleotides line up with TRBD1. CDR1 and CDR2 from the germline V gene are GTSNPN and SVGIG (reference sequence). CDR3 size: 15 residues. J gave up 8 bases and V 1 base, and 7 bases lay outside the gene matches. For the CDR3, the DNA is TGTGCCTGGAGTGGGGACAGGGGGATAAGGGATGAGCAGTTCTTC. Amino acid sequence: CAWSGDRGIRDEQFF.

This clone was counted between two and nine times. The chain is built from TRBV7-8 and TRBJ1-6; D not resolved. Germline V gives CDR1 SGHVS, CDR2 FQNEAQ. V lost 2 bases and J lost 6, with 8 bases in between. This CDR3 has 14 residues. The chain's CDR3 is CASSLRAPNSPLHF. Here the CDR3 DNA reads TGTGCCAGCAGCTTACGAGCACCTAATTCACCCCTCCACTTT.

The genes are TRBV5-1 and TRBJ2-7, with TRBD1 matching 7 bases. The CDR3 is 16 amino acids. Germline V gives CDR1 SGHRS, CDR2 YFSETQ. V gave up 0 bases and J gave up 12 bases; unmatched junction bases: 18. CDR3: CASSLGVRQGVGRRYF. The CDR3 DNA reads as TGCGCCAGCAGCTTGGGGGTCAGACAGGGTGTGGGCCGGAGGTACTTC.

At least ten counts were recorded for this clone. The rearrangement links TRBV7-2 to TRBJ2-1; D is unclear. Trimming took off 1 base at V and 5 bases at J, with 15 bases between the two ends. The CDR3 runs 16 residues. Germline assignment: CDR1 SGHTA and CDR2 FQGNSA. The CDR3 loop reads CASSLDDSTLNNEQFF. The CDR3 DNA follows: TGTGCCAGCAGCTTAGATGACTCCACCTTAAACAATGAGCAGTTCTTC.

The V and J genes are TRBV15 and TRBJ1-2; TRBD1 matches 7 bases. Per the germline V gene, CDR1 is LNHNV and CDR2 is YYDKDF (reference sequence). The CDR3 is 16 amino acids. The trim removed 3 bases at V and 5 bases at J, leaving 12 bases unmatched. The CDR3 nucleotides read TGTGCCACCAGCAGGACCCTCTGGGACAGTGCTTATGGCTACACCTTC. As protein: CATSRTLWDSAYGYTF.

Written as DNA, the CDR3 is TGTGCCAGCAGCTTCGGACTAGCGGGAGACTATTACGAGCAGTACTTC. Its translation: CASSFGLAGDYYEQYF. The V call is TRBV7-2, the J call TRBJ2-7; 13 bases line up with TRBD2. V gave up 3 bases and J gave up 4 bases; unmatched junction bases: 6. From germline, CDR1 is SGHTA and CDR2 FQGNSA. This CDR3 has 16 residues.

The genes are TRBV27 and TRBJ2-3; 14 nucleotides line up with TRBD2. The germline gives CDR1 MNHEY, CDR2 SMNVEV (reference sequence). The CDR3 is 17 residues long. The V segment lost 5 bases and the J segment 3 bases; nucleotides outside the gene matches: 7. CDR3 amino acids: CASSERRLAGGTDTQYF. In nucleotides, the CDR3 is TGTGCCAGCAGTGAGCGAAGACTAGCGGGGGGGACAGATACGCAGTATTTT.

This clone has just a few counts. The rearrangement joins TRBV5-1 to TRBJ2-7, with a weak D call TRBD1 (6 bases). Germline V gene data show CDR1 as SGHRS and CDR2 as YFSETQ. V lost 4 bases and J 0 bases, leaving 11 bases between the germline ends. The CDR3 has 14 amino acids. The CDR3 here is CASSAGQRSYEQYF. In DNA, the CDR3 is TGCGCCAGCAGCGCAGGACAGCGCTCCTACGAGCAGTACTTC.

V gene TRBV30 combines with J gene TRBJ2-5; maybe TRBD2 (5 bases). The CDR3 consists of 14 residues. Germline V gene data show CDR1 as GTSNPN and CDR2 as SVGIG (reference sequence). Trimming shortened V by 0 bases and J by 4 bases, and 12 bases separated the two germline ends. This CDR3 is CAWSVSGSGETQYF. DNA for the CDR3: TGTGCCTGGAGTGTAAGTGGGAGTGGAGAGACCCAGTACTTC.